These 7 T cell receptor beta chains were all obtained from the same sample, sequenced in a study of OX40 agonist ivuxolimab in advanced cancers. Assay: immunoSEQ multiplex PCR; the TCRdb copy retains only in-frame clones and omits some. In the table there are approximately 70,000 clones, roughly four fifths of which are singletons. Sequencing used CD4+ or CD8+ T cells sorted from blood, obtained in a trial of the OX40 agonist ivuxolimab. The receptor source for this set is an adult with an advanced solid tumor such as melanoma, head and neck, liver or kidney cancer.

The chain uses TRBV5-1 and TRBJ2-1; 7 bases fit TRBD1. This CDR3 spans 14 amino acids. V trimming: 4 bases; J trimming: 6 bases; junction bases outside the gene matches: 7. Germline V lookup: CDR1 SGHRS, CDR2 YFSETQ. Here the CDR3 reads CASSTGTVPNEQFF. The CDR3 DNA follows: TGCGCCAGCAGCACCGGGACAGTACCCAATGAGCAGTTCTTC.

The chain couples TRBV6-5 to TRBJ2-7; D possibly uses TRBD1 or TRBD2 (5 bases each). V was trimmed by 5 bases and J by 3 bases, leaving 14 bases between them. The CDR3 contains 14 residues. The germline V gene encodes CDR1 MNHEY and CDR2 SVGAGI. CDR3 in DNA: TGTGCCAGCAGTGGCCGGGACCGGTACTACGAGCAGTACTTC. Translation: CASSGRDRYYEQYF.

This clone has more than one count but fewer than ten. V and J are TRBV2 and TRBJ2-5; unclear D gene. CDR3 length equals 13 residues. V was pared by 3 bases and J by 4 bases, with 9 bases between. The germline V gene encodes CDR1 SNHLY and CDR2 FYNNEI. For the CDR3, the DNA is TGTGCCAGCAGTGACGGAGTAGTAGAGACCCAGTACTTC. Protein product: CASSDGVVETQYF. Full variable domain (rest looked up from reference TRBV2 and TRBJ2-5): EPEVTQTPSHQVTQMGQEVILRCVPISNHLYFYWYRQILGQKVEFLVSFYNNEISEKSEIFDDQFSVERPDGSNFTLKIRSTKLEDSAMYFCASSDGVVETQYFGPGTRLLVL.

The gene calls are TRBV18 and TRBJ2-7; D may be TRBD1 (5 bases). The CDR3 covers 15 residues. Trimming left V 6 bases short and J 2 bases short, with 17 bases between. Germline V lookup: CDR1 KGHSH, CDR2 LQKENI. As DNA, the CDR3 is TGTGCCAGCTCTCTTACAGGACCCCCTACCTACGAGCAGTACTTC. Amino acid sequence: CASSLTGPPTYEQYF.

The V call is TRBV12-5, the J call TRBJ2-3, with 8 bases aligning to TRBD1. CDR3 length equals 15 residues. J was trimmed by 4 bases and V by 5 bases; bases with no gene match: 8. Germline V gene sequence: CDR1 LGHNT, CDR2 FRNRAP. CDR3 sequence reads: CASGPGQGVADTQYF. The CDR3 region has the DNA TGTGCTAGTGGTCCCGGACAGGGTGTTGCAGATACGCAGTATTTT.

This chain joins TRBV19 and TRBJ2-5; maybe TRBD2 (6 bases). The germline V gene has CDR1 LNHDA and CDR2 SQIVND (reference sequence). The ends were cut back, 3 bases at V and 4 bases at J, with 15 bases in the middle. CDR3 length: 15 residues. CDR3 in amino acids: CASSIGGGFLETQYF. In nucleotides, the CDR3 is TGTGCCAGTAGTATTGGCGGAGGGTTTCTAGAGACCCAGTACTTC.

CDR3 in amino acids: CASSVGTGRTYEQYF. CDR3 sequence (DNA): TGTGCCAGCAGTGTCGGGACAGGTAGGACCTACGAGCAGTACTTC. The chain couples TRBV6-1 to TRBJ2-7; 8 nucleotides align to TRBD1. The CDR3 length is 15 residues. Germline CDR1 reads MNHNS; CDR2 reads SASEGT. J was trimmed by 2 bases and V by 4 bases; bases with no gene match: 7.